This T cell receptor beta chain derives from a study of breast tumors, draining lymph nodes, adjacent tissues. Axillary draining lymph nodes of breast cancer patients supplied the node samples. This clonotype has ten or more counts. Its antigen is not known. TCRdb analysed the multiplex PCR reads with MiXCR anew, one entry per CDR3 protein. This table has under 150,000 distinct CDR3 sequences, about 20% appearing once. Regarding the study as a whole: Tumor T cell lymph node origin was a supported hypothesis, not proven.

The V gene lost 6 bases and the J gene lost 4 bases, with 12 bases spanning the gap. Germline loops: CDR1 DFQATT, CDR2 SNEGSKA (reference sequence). The CDR3 covers 13 residues. The chain carries TRBV20-1 and TRBJ1-4; unclear D gene. Sequenced: axillary lymph node tissue. The sequence derives from a female donor with breast cancer. Some clones in this sample may be carry-over from other donors' samples. For the CDR3, the DNA is TGCAGTGCCCCCGAGGGCCGTAATGAAAAACTGTTTTTT. It specifies CSAPEGRNEKLFF.